These 9 T cell receptor beta chains originate from one sample sequenced in a study of chemoradiotherapy in HPV16-positive cancers. Here immunoSEQ multiplex PCR was the method, and the copy in TCRdb shows in-frame clones only, minus some. The repertoire holds roughly 3,700 clones, with approximately 94% as singletons. This sample was taken from a patient who underwent chemoradiotherapy. These receptors were obtained from a human donor with HPV-associated anogenital cancer.

J is TRBJ1-6 and V is TRBV7-6; tentative D call: TRBD1 (6 bases). Between the trimmed V and J ends, which lost 3 bases and 9 bases, there was a span of 15 bases. Germline CDR1 and CDR2: SGHVS and FNYEAQ. The CDR3 is 15 amino acids. The CDR3, as DNA: TGTGCCAGCAGCTTTAGGCAGGGGTTAGGTTCACCCCTCCACTTT. It encodes CASSFRQGLGSPLHF.

The chain couples TRBV7-9 to TRBJ1-5; D ambiguous. V lost 0 bases to trimming and J lost 4 bases, with 13 bases between them. The CDR3 totals 16 residues. Germline V gene sequence: CDR1 SEHNR, CDR2 FQNEAQ (reference sequence). The CDR3: CASSLALGLQNQPQHF. CDR3 coding DNA: TGTGCCAGCAGCTTAGCTCTGGGTCTTCAGAATCAGCCCCAGCATTTT.

The chain's CDR3 is CAWSGTAHNEKLFF. CDR3 DNA: TGTGCCTGGAGTGGGACAGCTCATAATGAAAAACTGTTTTTT. V and J are TRBV30 and TRBJ1-4; D is perhaps TRBD1 (6 bases). This CDR3 contains 14 residues. V gave up 1 base and J gave up 4 bases, with 10 bases separating them. Germline V lookup: CDR1 GTSNPN, CDR2 SVGIG (reference sequence).

The CDR3 sequence: CASSQEGDGFYEQYF. The CDR3 DNA reads as TGCGCCAGCAGCCAAGAAGGGGACGGGTTTTACGAGCAGTACTTC. The chain employs TRBV4-3 and TRBJ2-7; perhaps D is TRBD1 or TRBD2 (5 bases each). From germline, CDR1 is LGHNA and CDR2 YSLEER. The CDR3 consists of 15 residues. V gave up 0 bases and J gave up 4 bases, with 13 bases separating them.

The V and J genes are TRBV7-8 and TRBJ2-1, with 7 nucleotides matching TRBD1. V gave up 4 bases and J gave up 3 bases; unmatched junction bases: 6. Per the germline V gene, CDR1 is SGHVS and CDR2 is FQNEAQ. The CDR3 contains 15 residues. The CDR3 spells CASSWTGTFYNEQFF. CDR3 sequence (DNA): TGTGCCAGCAGCTGGACAGGTACCTTCTACAATGAGCAGTTCTTC.

In DNA, the CDR3 is TGTGCCACCCGACCCCCCCAGGGTATCACCGGGGAGCTGTTTTTT. Translating it yields CATRPPQGITGELFF. The rearrangement links TRBV27 to TRBJ2-2; D is perhaps TRBD1 (5 bases). The V end lost 10 bases, the J end lost 4 bases, and 19 bases lay between the germline ends. The CDR3 length is 15 residues. Germline assignment: CDR1 MNHEY and CDR2 SMNVEV (reference sequence).

This chain links TRBV7-2 with TRBJ2-1; the D gene is possibly TRBD2 (6 bases). The germline V gene encodes CDR1 SGHTA and CDR2 FQGNSA. The CDR3 totals 15 residues. Trimming took off 10 bases at V and 9 bases at J, with 25 bases between the two ends. CDR3 region: CATAYAGSRGGEQFF. The CDR3 coding sequence is TGTGCCACAGCTTACGCGGGGTCTCGGGGAGGTGAGCAGTTCTTC.

This clone was seen a single time. The CDR3 loop reads CASSLGGIWDSPLHF. CDR3 DNA: TGTGCCAGCAGCTTAGGGGGGATCTGGGATTCACCCCTCCACTTT. The rearrangement uses TRBV7-9 and TRBJ1-6; D might be TRBD1 (5 bases). This CDR3 comprises 15 residues. Trimming pared 1 base from V and 8 bases from J, leaving 12 bases between. Germline V CDR1 and CDR2: SEHNR, FQNEAQ (reference sequence).

The table lists this clone with a count of one. This chain links TRBV6-4 with TRBJ1-6; TRBD1 agrees at 9 bases. Germline V gene data show CDR1 as MRHNA and CDR2 as SNTAGT. V lost 3 bases to trimming and J lost 6 bases; unmatched junction nucleotides: 0. The CDR3 length is 14 residues. The chain's CDR3 is CASSEGQGNSPLHF. The DNA for the CDR3 is TGTGCCAGCAGTGAGGGACAGGGTAATTCACCCCTCCACTTT.